This TCR beta chain was sequenced during a study of T cell responses to AZD1222 COVID-19 vaccine. Study-level information: Combined were second doses at about 4 or about 12 weeks. Study-wide results and limits: Sampled repertoires all dated from after the peak T cell response.

Of note for this clone: Its antigen is unidentified.

Measured with immunoSEQ multiplex PCR; TCRdb has only the in-frame clones, and not every one. The table records approximately 140,000 clones, around nine tenths of them present only once. The TCR sequence derives from an adult in good health. This specimen was peripheral blood, taken on day 0 of AZD1222 vaccination.

The CDR3 is CAISAGGVPVEQFF. As DNA, the CDR3 is TGTGCCATCAGTGCGGGGGGGGTACCCGTTGAGCAGTTCTTC. This sequence joins TRBV10-3 and TRBJ2-1, with TRBD2 identical over 8 bases. CDR1 is ENHRY and CDR2 is SYGVKD in the germline V gene. The CDR3 has 14 amino acids. V was pared by 4 bases and J by 9 bases, with 8 bases of the junction left unmatched.